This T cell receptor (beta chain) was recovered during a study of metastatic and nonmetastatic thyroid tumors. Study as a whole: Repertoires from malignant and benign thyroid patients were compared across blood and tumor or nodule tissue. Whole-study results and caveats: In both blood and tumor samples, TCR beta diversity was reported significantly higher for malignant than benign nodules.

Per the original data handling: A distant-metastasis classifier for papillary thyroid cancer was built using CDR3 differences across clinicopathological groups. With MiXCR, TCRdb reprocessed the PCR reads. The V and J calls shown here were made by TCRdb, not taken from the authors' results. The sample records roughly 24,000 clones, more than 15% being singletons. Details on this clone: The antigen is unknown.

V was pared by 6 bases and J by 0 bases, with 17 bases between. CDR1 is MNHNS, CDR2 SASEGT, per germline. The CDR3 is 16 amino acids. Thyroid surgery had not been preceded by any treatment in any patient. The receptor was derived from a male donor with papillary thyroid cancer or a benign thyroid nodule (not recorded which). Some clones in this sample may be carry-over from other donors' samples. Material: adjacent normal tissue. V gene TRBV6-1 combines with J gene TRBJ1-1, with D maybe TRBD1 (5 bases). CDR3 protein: CASSLTPDSMNTEAFF. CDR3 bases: TGTGCCAGCAGCTTAACTCCCGACAGCATGAACACTGAAGCTTTCTTT.